Reported below is one TCR beta chain. Germline V gives CDR1 SGHVS, CDR2 FNYEAQ. After removal of 1 base from V and 2 bases from J, the junction contained 6 bases not matched to a gene. The CDR3 totals 16 residues. Sample-barcoded 5' priming and a J-beta primer mix drove a second PCR of roughly 6 to 12 cycles. TCRdb reprocessed the 5' RACE reads via MiXCR and lists one record per CDR3 protein. This table has about 1.4 million distinct CDR3 sequences, approximately 59% appearing once. Each donor gave ten milliliters of peripheral blood. The sample is drawn from a study of blood T cells in healthy people across ages.

This sequence was found in a man aged 18 to 29 in good health. Specimen: blood. J is TRBJ2-7 and V is TRBV7-6; 9 nucleotides align to TRBD1. CDR3 amino acids: CASSLGGTGFTYEQYF. In DNA, the CDR3 is TGTGCCAGCAGCTTAGGAGGGACAGGGTTTACCTACGAGCAGTACTTC.